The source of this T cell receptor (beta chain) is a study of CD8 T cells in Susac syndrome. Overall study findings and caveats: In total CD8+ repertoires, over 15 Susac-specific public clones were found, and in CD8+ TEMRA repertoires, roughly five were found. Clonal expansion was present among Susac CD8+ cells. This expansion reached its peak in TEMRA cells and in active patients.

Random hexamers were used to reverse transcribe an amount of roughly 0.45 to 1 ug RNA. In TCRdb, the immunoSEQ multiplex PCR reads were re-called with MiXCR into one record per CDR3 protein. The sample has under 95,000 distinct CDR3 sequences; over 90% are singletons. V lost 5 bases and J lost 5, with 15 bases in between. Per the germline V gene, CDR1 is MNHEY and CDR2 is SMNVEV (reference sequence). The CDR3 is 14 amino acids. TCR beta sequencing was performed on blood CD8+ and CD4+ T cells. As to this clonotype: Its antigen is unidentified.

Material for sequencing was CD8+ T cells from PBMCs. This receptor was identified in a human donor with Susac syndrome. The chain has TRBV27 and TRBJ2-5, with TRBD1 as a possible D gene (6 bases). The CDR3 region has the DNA TGTGCCAGCAGTCCCGGGGACATTGGGGAGACCCAGTACTTC. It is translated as CASSPGDIGETQYF.